This entry features one T cell receptor beta chain sequence. The antigen remains undetermined. Sequencing used immunoSEQ multiplex PCR; TCRdb keeps in-frame clones, though not all of them. Among about 53,000 clones, about 87% were seen once, and the ten largest hold approximately 2.4%. This sample was taken from a study of T cell responses to AZD1222 COVID-19 vaccine. General study points: With dominance at 160-218 and 743-854, vaccine-associated CD4 TCRs spanned spike. Among spike-specific TCRs, nearly half reportedly target unmutated variant regions. It should be noted that donors were predominantly white British and more often female, and clonal diversity was possibly underestimated.

CDR3 size: 13 residues. With 6 bases clipped from V and 6 bases from J, the junction kept 3 bases outside the gene matches. The germline CDR1 and CDR2 sequences are MDHEN and SYDVKM. It was second doses at about 4 or about 12 weeks that were pooled. The input for sequencing was peripheral blood, taken 28 days after the second AZD1222 dose. The clonotype comes from an adult who received the AZD1222 COVID-19 vaccine. The chain couples TRBV28 to TRBJ2-1; 9 nucleotides line up with TRBD2. The CDR3 loop reads CASRPGLANEQFF. The CDR3 DNA reads as TGTGCCAGCAGGCCGGGACTAGCCAATGAGCAGTTCTTC.